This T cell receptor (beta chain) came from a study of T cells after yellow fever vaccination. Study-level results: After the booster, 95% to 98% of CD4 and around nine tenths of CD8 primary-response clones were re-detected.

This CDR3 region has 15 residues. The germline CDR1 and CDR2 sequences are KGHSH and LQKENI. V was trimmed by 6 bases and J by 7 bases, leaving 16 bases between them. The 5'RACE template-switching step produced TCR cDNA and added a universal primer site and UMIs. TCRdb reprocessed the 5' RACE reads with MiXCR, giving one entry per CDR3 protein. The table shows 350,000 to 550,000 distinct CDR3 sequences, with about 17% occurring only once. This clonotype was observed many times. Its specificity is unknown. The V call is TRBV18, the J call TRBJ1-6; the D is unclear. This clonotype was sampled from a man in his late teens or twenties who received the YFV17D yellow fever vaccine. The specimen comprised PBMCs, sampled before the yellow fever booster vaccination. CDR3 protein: CASSPRTDSNSPLHF. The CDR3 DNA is TGTGCCAGCTCCCCCCGCACGGACTCCAATTCACCCCTCCACTTT.